These 8 T cell receptor beta chains were sequenced from one sample in a study of T-cell reconstitution after alpha-beta-depleted transplantation in children. Unique molecular identifiers were used to barcode this TCRbeta library. One entry per CDR3 protein, called by TCRdb with MiXCR from the PCR reads. The sample consists of 210,000 or so distinct CDR3 sequences, about a tenth of them appearing once. Specimen: PBMCs from the stem cell graft donor, collected from the stem cell graft. Source of these receptors: a human donor who donated a stem cell graft to a child with acute lymphoblastic leukemia.

This clonotype was counted only a few times. The genes are TRBV2 and TRBJ1-1, with D maybe TRBD1 (6 bases). Looked up from germline, CDR1 is SNHLY and CDR2 is FYNNEI. V lost 6 bases, J lost 5 bases, and 13 bases lay in between. This CDR3 region has 13 residues. The CDR3 spells CASRRLGGTEAFF. CDR3 nucleotides: TGTGCCAGCAGGCGACTAGGGGGGACTGAAGCTTTCTTT.

This clonotype was observed a few times. The chain joins TRBV2 to TRBJ2-3; unclear D gene. Trimming stripped 7 bases from V and 3 bases from J, with 11 bases between. The CDR3 is 13 residues long. CDR1 is SNHLY, CDR2 FYNNEI, per germline. CDR3 sequence reads: CASTAQLTDTQYF. The CDR3 DNA sequence: TGTGCCAGCACGGCCCAACTTACAGATACGCAGTATTTT. Filled out from reference TRBV2 and TRBJ2-3, the complete variable domain reads EPEVTQTPSHQVTQMGQEVILRCVPISNHLYFYWYRQILGQKVEFLVSFYNNEISEKSEIFDDQFSVERPDGSNFTLKIRSTKLEDSAMYFCASTAQLTDTQYFGPGTRLTVL.

The table lists this clonotype with many counts. J is TRBJ2-7 and V is TRBV9; D is possibly TRBD2 (6 bases). Germline lookup yields CDR1 SGDLS and CDR2 YYNGEE. The CDR3 covers 16 residues. The ends were cut back, 0 bases at V and 0 bases at J, with 13 bases in the middle. CDR3 amino acids: CASSVAGGSSSYEQYF. The DNA of the CDR3 is TGTGCCAGCAGCGTAGCCGGGGGATCAAGCTCCTACGAGCAGTACTTC.

The chain recombines TRBV4-3 with TRBJ1-2; no clear D. Germline CDR1 and CDR2: LGHNA and YSLEER. V was shortened by 0 bases and J by 4 bases, with 6 bases between the two germline ends. The CDR3 has 13 amino acids. The CDR3: CASSQDTGYGYTF. The CDR3 DNA is TGCGCCAGCAGCCAAGATACGGGCTATGGCTACACCTTC.

In its sample, this clonotype was seen a few times. This sequence joins TRBV7-2 and TRBJ1-1, with D tentatively TRBD1 (6 bases). Germline-derived CDR1 and CDR2 are SGHTA and FQGNSA. Trimming took off 5 bases at V and 2 bases at J, with 12 bases between the two ends. This CDR3 has 14 residues. For the CDR3, the DNA is TGTGCCAGCAGCCGTTTACAGGGAAACACTGAAGCTTTCTTT. It yields the protein CASSRLQGNTEAFF.

This clonotype was seen more than once but under ten times. The rearrangement uses TRBV20-1 and TRBJ1-3, with unresolved D. V was clipped by 0 bases and J by 4 bases, with 10 bases between them. Per germline, CDR1 DFQATT and CDR2 SNEGSKA (reference sequence). The CDR3 consists of 14 residues. CDR3 loop: CSARDPQRGNTIYF. The CDR3 nucleotides are TGCAGTGCTAGAGATCCCCAGCGCGGAAACACCATATATTTT.

This clonotype was picked up many times. The J gene is TRBJ1-3, the V gene TRBV7-2; the D gene is possibly TRBD1 (5 bases). The CDR3 runs to 15 residues. Trimming removed 0 bases at V and 2 bases at J, with 8 bases between. Germline V gives CDR1 SGHTA, CDR2 FQGNSA. The CDR3 DNA reads TGTGCCAGCAGCTTAGCAGCAGGGCCTGGAAACACCATATATTTT. It yields the protein CASSLAAGPGNTIYF.

In this sample, this clonotype turned up many times. The V call is TRBV7-9, the J call TRBJ1-4, with TRBD1 identical over 10 bases. After removal of 6 bases from V and 5 bases from J, the junction contained 6 bases not matched to a gene. Germline V gene sequence: CDR1 SEHNR, CDR2 FQNEAQ (reference sequence). The CDR3 covers 15 residues. CDR3 region: CASRPPGQGNEKLFF. The CDR3 coding sequence is TGTGCCAGCAGACCCCCGGGACAGGGGAATGAAAAACTGTTTTTT.